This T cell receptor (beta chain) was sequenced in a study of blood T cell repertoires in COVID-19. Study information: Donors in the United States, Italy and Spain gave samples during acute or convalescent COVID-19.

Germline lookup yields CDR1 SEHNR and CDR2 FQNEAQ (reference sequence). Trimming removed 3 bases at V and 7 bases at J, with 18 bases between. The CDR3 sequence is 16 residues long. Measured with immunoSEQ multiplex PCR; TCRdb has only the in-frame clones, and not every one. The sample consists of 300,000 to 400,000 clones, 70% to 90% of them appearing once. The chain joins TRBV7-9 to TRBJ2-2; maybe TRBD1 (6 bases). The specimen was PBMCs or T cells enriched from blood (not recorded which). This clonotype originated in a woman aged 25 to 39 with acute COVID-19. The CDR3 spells CASSLAATGSDGELFF. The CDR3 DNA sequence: TGTGCCAGCAGCTTGGCCGCGACAGGATCAGACGGGGAGCTGTTTTTT.